A single sample is the source of the 8 T cell receptor beta chains below, sequenced in a study of blood T cells in healthy people across ages (dated by TCRdb to the mid-2010s). The library relied on 5' RACE. The data were produced on an Illumina HiSeq 2500. A second PCR of 7 to 11 cycles was performed with a sample-barcoded 5' primer and a J-beta primer mix. The raw public reads went through TCRdb reprocessing: fastp at Q25, MiXCR clone calling, in-frame beta chains kept. Every CDR3 protein is listed once, alongside the most common genes and DNA of its rows. Within this sample are 600,000 to 800,000 distinct CDR3 sequences, with roughly 20% of them counted one time only. The ten largest clones capture about 3.6% of the sample. The sample taken for sequencing was blood. The receptors were sampled from a man between 65 and 79 years old in good health.

This chain links TRBV5-1 with TRBJ2-1; D possibly uses TRBD1 or TRBD2 (6 bases each). The closer fit of TRBJ2-7 to the DNA end suggests the J call may be wrong. Germline V lookup: CDR1 SGHRS, CDR2 YFSETQ. CDR3 length: 14 residues. This CDR3 reads CASSLRQGRNEQYF. The CDR3 bases are TGCGCCAGCAGCTTGCGGCAGGGGAGGAACGAGCAGTACTTC.

The CDR3 sequence is CASSAWGVAGDEQFF. The CDR3 bases are TGTGCCAGCAGCGCCTGGGGGGTAGCGGGAGATGAGCAGTTCTTC. This sequence joins TRBV9 and TRBJ2-1, with TRBD2 identical over 9 bases. The V gene end was trimmed by 3 bases and the J gene end by 8 bases; junction bases not matched to a gene: 9. Per germline, CDR1 SGDLS and CDR2 YYNGEE. CDR3 length equals 15 residues.

V is TRBV9 and J is TRBJ2-1; 8 bases match TRBD2. Germline assignment: CDR1 SGDLS and CDR2 YYNGEE. J was trimmed by 8 bases and V by 0 bases; bases with no gene match: 7. The CDR3 spans 15 residues. The CDR3 sequence is CASSVAAGDLYEQFF. CDR3 nucleotides: TGTGCCAGCAGCGTAGCAGCGGGAGATTTATATGAGCAGTTCTTC. The full variable domain, its missing parts supplied by reference TRBV9 and TRBJ2-1, is DSGVTQTPKHLITATGQRVTLRCSPRSGDLSVYWYQQSLDQGLQFLIQYYNGEERAKGNILERFSAQQFPDLHSELNLSSLELGDSALYFCASSVAAGDLYEQFFGPGTRLTVL.

The rearrangement links TRBV5-1 to TRBJ2-1, with TRBD2 matching 10 bases. Looked up from germline, CDR1 is SGHRS and CDR2 is YFSETQ. Germline trimming cut 6 bases from V and 1 base from J; bases unmatched to any gene: 7. This CDR3 comprises 16 residues. The CDR3 reads CASKTSGVGSYNEQFF. The CDR3 region has the DNA TGCGCCAGCAAAACTAGCGGGGTGGGGTCCTACAATGAGCAGTTCTTC.

The chain combines TRBV28 with TRBJ2-7, with 7 bases matching TRBD2. The length of the CDR3 is 14 residues. The germline V gene encodes CDR1 MDHEN and CDR2 SYDVKM. V dropped 8 bases and J dropped 5; count of bases not matched to a gene: 12. CDR3 region: CASGRAGTLNEQYF. The CDR3 coding sequence is TGTGCCAGCGGGAGGGCAGGGACCCTGAACGAGCAGTACTTC.

To note about this clonotype: One end of the junction does not line up with germline, which may come from a read error. The chain is built from TRBV11-2 and TRBJ2-7; weak D call: TRBD2 (5 bases). In germline, CDR1 is SGHAT, CDR2 FQNNGV. This CDR3 comprises 14 residues. CDR3 DNA sequence: TGTGCCAACAGCTTCGGACTGGCGGAGTACGAGCAGTACTTC. This sequence encodes CANSFGLAEYEQYF.

The chain uses TRBV7-2 and TRBJ1-5; weak D call: TRBD1 (6 bases). The CDR3 spans 15 residues. Germline V gene data show CDR1 as SGHTA and CDR2 as FQGNSA. The ends were cut back, 3 bases at V and 3 bases at J, with 12 bases in the middle. The CDR3 DNA reads TGTGCCAGCAGCTTGACGACAGGAGACAATCAGCCCCAGCATTTT. Its translation: CASSLTTGDNQPQHF.

This clonotype was detected only a few times. The rearrangement links TRBV18 to TRBJ2-1; 7 bases are a match to TRBD2. The V segment lost 5 bases and the J segment 7 bases; nucleotides outside the gene matches: 5. CDR1 and CDR2 (germline): KGHSH, LQKENI. This CDR3 has 13 residues. CDR3 amino acids: CASSSTSWNEQFF. CDR3 DNA sequence: TGTGCCAGCTCATCGACTAGCTGGAATGAGCAGTTCTTC.